This T cell receptor (beta chain) originates from a study of T cell responses to AZD1222 COVID-19 vaccine. Whole-study findings and limits: Regions 160-218 and 743-854 held dominance among vaccine-associated CD4 TCRs, which spanned spike. Repertoire collection took place solely once the T cell response had peaked.

Some clones are missing from TCRdb's copy, which holds only in-frame ones; the method was immunoSEQ multiplex PCR. The data show 120,000 or so clones, with around 90% seen just once and approximately 5.4% held by the top ten. A word on this clone: Its matching antigen is unknown.

This CDR3 has 16 amino acids. V shed 0 bases, J shed 3 bases, and the junction held 4 bases outside the gene matches. From germline, CDR1 is SGHRS and CDR2 YFSETQ. This clonotype originated in an adult in good health. The sequencing used peripheral blood, collected on day 0 of AZD1222 vaccination. The V call is TRBV5-1, the J call TRBJ2-1; 9 bases are a match to TRBD2. The CDR3 DNA sequence: TGCGCCAGCAGCTTGGCCTCTAGCGGGAACTACAATGAGCAGTTCTTC. As protein: CASSLASSGNYNEQFF.